This T cell receptor beta chain appears in the sequencing data of a study of blood T cell repertoires in COVID-19. Study at large: Acute and convalescent COVID-19 specimens originated in the United States, Italy and Spain. From T cells, B-cell-depleted T cells, or PBMCs came the material, which was cDNA or gDNA.

Those enrolled, adults aged 18 to 89 years, came from about 24 US areas. As originally analysed: From reference gene primer amplification, estimates of nucleated cell counts were derived. Data came from immunoSEQ multiplex PCR; TCRdb stores just in-frame clones and leaves some out. From that table come the V and J calls and clone size; the DNA was used to work out D and trimming. The table lists about 480,000 clones, roughly 85% of them singletons. V gave up 6 bases and J gave up 0 bases, with 12 bases separating them. Germline V gene sequence: CDR1 LNHDA, CDR2 SQIVND (reference sequence). CDR3 length equals 15 residues.

The sequence derives from a woman under 30 with acute COVID-19. The genes are TRBV19 and TRBJ1-5; TRBD1 is a possible D gene (6 bases). Sequencing input: PBMCs or T cells enriched from blood (not recorded which). The CDR3 DNA follows: TGTGCCAGTAGGGTCAGGACAGTTAGCAATCAGCCCCAGCATTTT. Translation gives CASRVRTVSNQPQHF.